Below, one T cell receptor beta chain is given with its context. Its specificity is not known. This record comes from a study of OX40 agonist ivuxolimab in advanced cancers. Overall study: Past anti-PD-1, anti-PD-L1 or anti-CTLA-4 therapy was accepted, and approximately 40% had received some. Study conclusions and caveats: Clonal expansion was seen in CD4+ and CD8+ blood T cells by week 6 at 0.1 to 3.0 mg/kg.

The data were produced by immunoSEQ multiplex PCR, yet TCRdb's version contains in-frame clones alone and is incomplete. This table has 98,000 or so clones, 91% appearing once. Per the germline V gene, CDR1 is SGHNT and CDR2 is YENEEA. This CDR3 contains 13 residues. With 5 bases removed from V and 2 bases from J, the gap between germline ends came to 9 bases. The receptor comes from an adult with an advanced solid tumor such as melanoma, head and neck, liver or kidney cancer. The chain uses TRBV11-3 and TRBJ2-5; D not resolved. The sample here was CD4+ or CD8+ T cells sorted from blood, taken in a trial of the OX40 agonist ivuxolimab. The DNA for the CDR3 is TGTGCCAGCAGCCGACCCCCACAAGAGACCCAGTACTTC. This sequence encodes CASSRPPQETQYF.